This T cell receptor (beta chain) originates from a study of OX40 agonist ivuxolimab in advanced cancers. Whole-study context: All patients had ivuxolimab intravenously every 2 weeks at 0.01 to 10 mg/kg. Three patients, one with hepatocellular carcinoma and two with cutaneous melanoma, responded partially. Whole-study results and caveats: The CD4+ and CD8+ T cells in the blood had expanded clonally by week 6 at 0.1 to 3.0 mg/kg. Low levels of normalized T-cell clonal expansion also appeared in some nonresponders.

This CDR3 comprises 14 residues. The V segment lost 4 bases and the J segment 7 bases; nucleotides outside the gene matches: 4. CDR1 and CDR2 from the germline V gene are SGHRS and YFSETQ. With respect to this clone: Antigen: not known.

TCRdb's copy holds only in-frame clones and misses some; the assay was immunoSEQ multiplex PCR. The sample holds about 31,000 clones, around 87% seen once. V gene TRBV5-1 combines with J gene TRBJ2-1; 11 nucleotides agree with TRBD2. The sequenced sample was CD4+ or CD8+ T cells sorted from blood, obtained in a trial of the OX40 agonist ivuxolimab. The source of this sequence is an adult with an advanced solid tumor such as melanoma, head and neck, liver or kidney cancer. CDR3 nucleotides: TGCGCCAGCAGCCCTCGGACTAGCGGGAATGAGCAGTTCTTC. Protein sequence: CASSPRTSGNEQFF. The full variable domain, in which reference TRBV5-1 and TRBJ2-1 provide the parts outside the CDR3, is KAGVTQTPRYLIKTRGQQVTLSCSPISGHRSVSWYQQTPGQGLQFLFEYFSETQRNKGNFPGRFSGRQFSNSRSEMNVSTLELGDSALYLCASSPRTSGNEQFFGPGTRLTVL.